The clone carrying this TCR beta chain was counted between two and nine times. Its cognate antigen is unknown. The data derive from a study of identical twins. General study points: Models underestimated out-of-frame TCR alpha sharing in monozygotic twins. For out-of-frame beta sequences, excess twin sharing was weaker. In drawing conclusions, the study used cross-sectional statistical analysis and did not follow the same donors.

CDR1 is KGHDR and CDR2 is SFDVKD in the germline V gene. This CDR3 spans 12 amino acids. The trim removed 9 bases at V and 8 bases at J, leaving 4 bases unmatched. It was template switching that added a universal primer site, and there were unique molecular identifiers on the cDNA. In TCRdb, the 5' RACE reads were re-called with MiXCR into one record per CDR3 protein. Here the sample spans about 700,000 distinct CDR3 sequences, about 9.4% being singletons. These data were also filed under a second study, of yellow fever vaccine responses in identical twins.

Material: PBMCs. The clonotype originates from a woman younger than 30 in good health. The genes are TRBV24-1 and TRBJ2-1, with TRBD1 matching 9 bases. CDR3 loop: CATGTGFHEQFF. The CDR3 region has the DNA TGTGCCACCGGGACAGGGTTTCATGAGCAGTTCTTC.